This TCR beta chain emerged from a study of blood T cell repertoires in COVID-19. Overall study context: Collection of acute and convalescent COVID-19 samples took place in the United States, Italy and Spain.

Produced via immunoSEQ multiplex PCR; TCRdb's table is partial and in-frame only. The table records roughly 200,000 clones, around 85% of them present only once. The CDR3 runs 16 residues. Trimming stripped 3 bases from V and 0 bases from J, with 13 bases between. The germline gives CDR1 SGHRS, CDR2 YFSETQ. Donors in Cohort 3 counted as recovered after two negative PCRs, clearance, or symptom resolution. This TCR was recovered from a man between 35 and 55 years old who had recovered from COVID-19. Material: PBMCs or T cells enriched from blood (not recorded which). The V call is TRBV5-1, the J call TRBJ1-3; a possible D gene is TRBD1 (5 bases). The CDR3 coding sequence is TGCGCCAGCAGCTCCTCAGGGATAAGCTCTGGAAACACCATATATTTT. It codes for CASSSSGISSGNTIYF.